The 10 T cell receptor beta chains presented below share a single source sample, sequenced in a study of cytomegalovirus exposure and HLA in healthy donors. Primers included in the PCR were 60 Vbeta and 13 Jbeta primers. Sequenced by immunoSEQ multiplex PCR; TCRdb stores in-frame clones only, minus some. The sample holds around 110,000 clones; 65% to 85% are singletons and the top ten take about 2.2%. The sample comprised PBMCs. All receptors derive from a man younger than 40 in good health and CMV-seronegative.

DNA for the CDR3: TGTGCCAGCAGTGCCCGGGACAGACTCACCAATGAGCAGTTCTTC. Amino acids: CASSARDRLTNEQFF. The rearrangement joins TRBV6-1 to TRBJ2-1, with 7 nucleotides matching TRBD1. The junction had 9 bases not matched to a gene; V was cut back by 4 bases and J by 6 bases. Germline lookup yields CDR1 MNHNS and CDR2 SASEGT. The CDR3 consists of 15 residues.

The chain is built from TRBV28 and TRBJ2-7; TRBD2 agrees at 9 bases. CDR1 and CDR2 (germline): MDHEN, SYDVKM. J lost 2 bases, V lost 6 bases, and 11 bases had no gene match. This CDR3 region has 16 residues. CDR3 region: CASSLFSGSGAYEQYF. CDR3 in DNA: TGTGCCAGCAGCCTATTTAGCGGGAGTGGGGCCTACGAGCAGTACTTC.

A word on this clone: The junction departs from the called germline gene at one end, perhaps through a read error. Other DNA sequences in the sample encode the same CDR3. The rearrangement uses TRBV29-1 and TRBJ1-6; the D is unclear. The CDR3 covers 14 residues. Germline V gene lookup returns CDR1 SQVTM and CDR2 ANQGSEA. This CDR3 reads CSVESSQDNSPLHF. CDR3 in DNA: TGCAGCGTTGAATCGTCTCAGGATAATTCTCCCCTCCACTTT.

The V call is TRBV9, the J call TRBJ2-1; 7 bases are a match to TRBD1. CDR1 and CDR2 from the germline V gene are SGDLS and YYNGEE. Trimming cost V 7 bases and J 0 bases; bases outside gene matches: 7. CDR3 length: 15 residues. The CDR3: CASGRGRSSYNEQFF. The CDR3 DNA follows: TGTGCCAGCGGAAGGGGGCGGAGCTCCTACAATGAGCAGTTCTTC.

The sample holds one count of this clone. The chain recombines TRBV10-1 with TRBJ2-2; possible D gene TRBD2, 6 bases. The germline V gene encodes CDR1 WNHNN and CDR2 SYGVQD (reference sequence). This CDR3 has 16 amino acids. V shed 3 bases and J shed 5 bases, with 16 bases lying between them. The CDR3 region is CASSDPGPGGTGELFF. Written as DNA, the CDR3 is TGCGCCAGCAGTGACCCGGGCCCCGGAGGGACCGGGGAGCTGTTTTTT.

V usage is TRBV30 and J usage is TRBJ2-3, with 11 bases that match TRBD2. Germline assignment: CDR1 GTSNPN and CDR2 SVGIG (reference sequence). The CDR3 consists of 16 residues. CDR3 amino acids: CAQTSGVHSGTDTQYF. The DNA for the CDR3 is TGTGCGCAGACTAGCGGGGTCCATTCAGGCACAGATACGCAGTATTTT.

V and J are TRBV7-9 and TRBJ1-2; a weak D match, TRBD1 (5 bases). Germline CDR1 is SEHNR and CDR2 is FQNEAQ (reference sequence). The CDR3 contains 15 residues. Trimming pared 5 bases from V and 3 bases from J, leaving 16 bases between. The CDR3 protein is CASSGARGIDYGYTF. CDR3 sequence (DNA): TGTGCCAGCAGCGGGGCGCGGGGGATAGACTATGGCTACACCTTC.

The chain has TRBV14 and TRBJ2-2, with a tentative D call TRBD2 (5 bases). Trimming cost V 1 base and J 3 bases, with 9 bases left between them. CDR1 and CDR2 (germline): SGHDN, FVKESK. The CDR3 totals 15 residues. The chain's CDR3 is CASSQGGFYTGELFF. For the CDR3, the DNA is TGTGCCAGCAGCCAAGGCGGGTTCTACACCGGGGAGCTGTTTTTT.

This clone was seen once. V is TRBV18 and J is TRBJ2-2, with a tentative D call TRBD1 (6 bases). This CDR3 has 14 residues. Germline CDR1 KGHSH, CDR2 LQKENI. Trimming pared 6 bases from V and 4 bases from J, leaving 12 bases between. The CDR3 DNA follows: TGTGCCAGCTCCAGGGGTAGTCTCACCGGGGAGCTGTTTTTT. Encoded protein: CASSRGSLTGELFF.

This rearrangement joins TRBV10-1 to TRBJ2-3; possible D gene TRBD1, 6 bases. V was cut by 6 bases and J by 2 bases, with 12 bases left in between. The CDR3 has 14 residues. Germline values: CDR1 WNHNN, CDR2 SYGVQD (reference sequence). CDR3 coding DNA: TGCGCCAGCAGCGCGGACAGTTCCACAGATACGCAGTATTTT. This translates into CASSADSSTDTQYF.